This T cell receptor (beta chain) derives from a study of cytomegalovirus exposure and HLA in healthy donors. The overall study: Both the 95 to 150 validation repertoires and the 666 first-cohort repertoires used the same platform, as reported by a later analysis. Findings and caveats of the study: CMV antigen specificity was confirmed in vitro for three CMV-associated chains. High sensitivity and specificity were reportedly achieved when the classifier diagnosed cytomegalovirus status. It was found in a later analysis that first-cohort TCR clusters tended to co-occur in the 90 to 150 validation repertoires.

This clone has a single count. Its antigen is undetermined. Trimming took 4 bases from V and 1 from J, leaving 17 bases between them. CDR1 SGHRS and CDR2 YFSETQ come from the germline V gene. The CDR3 has 16 residues. The protocol was immunoSEQ multiplex PCR, while the TCRdb copy is restricted to in-frame clones and leaves out a portion. The repertoire holds 43,000 or so clones, with 92% as singletons. Source material: PBMCs. The chain employs TRBV5-1 and TRBJ1-1, with D tentatively TRBD1 (6 bases). The receptor comes from a man younger than 35 in good health and CMV-seronegative. CDR3 region: CASSPAGGRGNTEAFF. The CDR3 coding sequence is TGCGCCAGCAGCCCGGCGGGGGGCCGCGGGAACACTGAAGCTTTCTTT.